The TCR beta chain described here comes from a study of shared clonotypes between healthy human individuals. V dropped 5 bases and J dropped 12 bases, with 10 bases sitting between them. The CDR3 spans 11 residues. Germline V gene data show CDR1 as MNHNY and CDR2 as SVGAGI (reference sequence). Here immunoSEQ multiplex PCR was the method, and the copy in TCRdb shows in-frame clones only, minus some. The table has 2 million to 3 million clones, 93% seen once; the top ten hold about 0.38%. The TCR was taken from a man aged 18-30 years in good health. Some clones in this sample may be carry-over from other donors' samples. The sample taken for sequencing was naive CD4+ T cells from PBMCs. The subset denotes: CD45RA+ positively selected. This rearrangement joins TRBV6-6 to TRBJ1-4; D gene uncertain. CDR3 in amino acids: CASSTDWELFF. CDR3 coding DNA: TGTGCCAGCAGTACGGACTGGGAACTGTTTTTT.